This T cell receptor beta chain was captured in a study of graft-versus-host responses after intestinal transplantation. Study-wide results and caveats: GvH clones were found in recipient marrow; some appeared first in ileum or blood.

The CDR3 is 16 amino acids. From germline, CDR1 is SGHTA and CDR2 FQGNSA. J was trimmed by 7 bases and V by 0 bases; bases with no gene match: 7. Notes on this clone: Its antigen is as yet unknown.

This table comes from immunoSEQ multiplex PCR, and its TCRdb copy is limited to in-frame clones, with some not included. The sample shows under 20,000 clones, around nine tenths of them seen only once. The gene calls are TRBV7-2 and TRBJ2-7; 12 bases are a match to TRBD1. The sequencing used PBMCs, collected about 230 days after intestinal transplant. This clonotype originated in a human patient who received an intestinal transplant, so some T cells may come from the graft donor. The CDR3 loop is CASSLAVGQGAREQYF. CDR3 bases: TGTGCCAGCAGCTTAGCGGTGGGACAGGGGGCCCGAGAGCAGTACTTC.